This entry lists 15 T cell receptor beta chains sequenced from one sample in a study of human T cells and chemical hapten exposure. TCRdb called the RACE reads again in MiXCR, with one record for every CDR3 protein. The data show around 47,000 distinct CDR3 sequences, roughly 3.5% seen once. Time point given: healthy volunteer bleed at 6 weeks. Whole blood, unfractionated, served as the material for total RNA extraction. Sequenced: whole blood. These receptors originate from a human donor in good health. Some clones in this sample may be carry-over from other donors' samples.

There are many counts of this clonotype. The chain is built from TRBV28 and TRBJ2-7; 11 positions match TRBD2. CDR1 MDHEN and CDR2 SYDVKM come from the germline V gene. The J segment lost 6 bases and the V segment lost 5 bases, leaving 12 bases of the junction unmatched. This CDR3 comprises 16 residues. The CDR3 DNA sequence: TGTGCCAGCAGTCTCCCTAGCGGAACTAGCGGGGGCGAGCAGTACTTC. It is translated as CASSLPSGTSGGEQYF.

This chain's CDR3 is CASSHGDFYGYTF. The CDR3, as DNA: TGTGCCAGCTCCCACGGGGACTTCTATGGCTACACCTTC. The V gene is TRBV18, the J gene TRBJ1-2, with D tentatively TRBD1 (5 bases). This CDR3 region has 13 residues. Trimming stripped 6 bases from V and 4 bases from J, with 12 bases between. CDR1 and CDR2 (germline): KGHSH, LQKENI.

This clonotype was seen more than once but under ten times. This chain uses TRBV7-3 with TRBJ1-4; 10 bases line up with TRBD1. This CDR3 is built from 14 residues. Germline values: CDR1 SGHTA, CDR2 FQGTGA. With 11 bases clipped from V and 0 bases from J, the junction kept 3 bases outside the gene matches. CDR3: CARDRGATNEKLFF. CDR3 coding DNA: TGTGCCCGGGACAGGGGCGCAACTAATGAAAAACTGTTTTTT.

This clonotype was counted a few times. CDR3 loop: CASSVERDNSPLHF. The CDR3 DNA reads TGTGCCAGCAGCGTAGAAAGGGATAATTCACCCCTCCACTTT. The V and J genes are TRBV9 and TRBJ1-6, with D uncertain. V lost 0 bases to trimming and J lost 5 bases, with 6 bases between them. This CDR3 region has 14 residues. Germline V CDR1 and CDR2: SGDLS, YYNGEE.

This clonotype was counted at least ten times. The chain joins TRBV28 to TRBJ1-4, with D possibly TRBD1 on 5 matching bases. The germline gives CDR1 MDHEN, CDR2 SYDVKM. Trimming took off 7 bases at V and 3 bases at J, with 12 bases between the two ends. The CDR3 sequence is 14 residues long. The CDR3 coding sequence is TGTGCCAGCAACTCTCAGGGAGCTAATGAAAAACTGTTTTTT. This codes for CASNSQGANEKLFF.

Comment on this clonotype: One base away lies a much larger clone, so this may be a sequencing read error. The chain couples TRBV28 to TRBJ1-5; 8 bases agree with TRBD1. Trimming took 5 bases from V and 5 from J; bases not matched to a gene: 11. The CDR3 contains 16 residues. Per germline, CDR1 MDHEN and CDR2 SYDVKM. The CDR3 loop reads CASSARQGIGDQPQHF. The CDR3 nucleotides read TGTGCCAGCAGTGCGCGACAGGGGATAGGCGATCAGCCCCAGCATTTT.

This clonotype showed up many times. CDR3 sequence (DNA): TGTGCCAGCAGCTTAGCACGGACTAGCGAGGGAGACAACCAAGAGACCCAGTACTTC. It translates to CASSLARTSEGDNQETQYF. The chain links TRBV7-8 to TRBJ2-5; 9 nucleotides agree with TRBD2. Trimming took 0 bases from V and 0 from J; bases not matched to a gene: 11. The CDR3 consists of 19 residues. Per germline, CDR1 SGHVS and CDR2 FQNEAQ.

In its sample, this clonotype was seen many times. This chain joins TRBV7-3 and TRBJ2-1; 9 bases line up with TRBD2. The J segment lost 7 bases and the V segment lost 1 base, leaving 5 bases of the junction unmatched. The CDR3 spans 15 residues. Per the germline V gene, CDR1 is SGHTA and CDR2 is FQGTGA. The CDR3 is CASSLISGSYNEQFF. The CDR3 DNA follows: TGTGCCAGCAGCTTAATTAGCGGGAGTTATAATGAGCAGTTCTTC.

This clonotype was recorded many times. The CDR3 nucleotides are TGTGCCAGCAGTGAAGCGCTTCGGCTGGGCCACGAGCAGTACTTC. Its protein product is CASSEALRLGHEQYF. The chain joins TRBV2 to TRBJ2-7; D remains unclear. This CDR3 region has 15 residues. CDR1 and CDR2 (germline): SNHLY, FYNNEI. The ends were cut back, 0 bases at V and 5 bases at J, with 14 bases in the middle.

At least ten counts were recorded for this clonotype. The V and J genes are TRBV25-1 and TRBJ2-3, with 8 bases matching TRBD1. The CDR3 contains 16 residues. V shed 2 bases and J 3 bases; nucleotides not matched to a gene: 7. Germline lookup yields CDR1 MGHDK and CDR2 SYGVNS. The CDR3 region is CASSEQGARRTDTQYF. The CDR3 nucleotides are TGTGCCAGCAGTGAACAGGGGGCGAGAAGAACAGATACGCAGTATTTT.

This clonotype has ten or more counts. This chain joins TRBV9 and TRBJ2-3, with a possible D match to TRBD2 (6 bases). This CDR3 is built from 14 residues. Germline lookup yields CDR1 SGDLS and CDR2 YYNGEE. V was trimmed by 0 bases and J by 4 bases, leaving 9 bases between them. CDR3 DNA sequence: TGTGCCAGCAGCGTAGACGGGAGTGCAGATACGCAGTATTTT. Protein sequence: CASSVDGSADTQYF.

The rearrangement links TRBV7-6 to TRBJ1-5, with D unresolved. This CDR3 region has 14 residues. V lost 1 base to trimming and J lost 4 bases, with 8 bases between them. The germline V gene has CDR1 SGHVS and CDR2 FNYEAQ. This CDR3 is CASSLGDGNQPQHF. The CDR3 DNA is TGTGCCAGCAGCTTAGGTGACGGGAATCAGCCCCAGCATTTT.

This clonotype appeared many times. The CDR3 nucleotides read TGTGCCAGCAGCTTAGCGGTAGTGACTAGCGGTTCCTACGAGCAGTACTTC. Translating it yields CASSLAVVTSGSYEQYF. The rearrangement joins TRBV7-9 to TRBJ2-7; 9 bases are shared with TRBD2. Germline CDR1 reads SEHNR; CDR2 reads FQNEAQ (reference sequence). The CDR3 is 17 amino acids. Germline trimming cut 0 bases from V and 1 base from J; bases unmatched to any gene: 7.

The table lists this clonotype with many counts. The gene calls are TRBV12-3 or TRBV12-4 and TRBJ2-7; the match to TRBD2 covers 8 bases. CDR3 length equals 15 residues. The V segment lost 1 base and the J segment 2 bases; nucleotides outside the gene matches: 4. The CDR3 nucleotides are TGTGCCAGCAGTTTAGGAGCGGGGGCAACCTACGAGCAGTACTTC. It translates to CASSLGAGATYEQYF.

This clonotype was picked up many times. This chain links TRBV28 with TRBJ1-3; TRBD1 matches at 7 bases. The CDR3 has 16 residues. Germline V lookup: CDR1 MDHEN, CDR2 SYDVKM. The ends lost 6 bases at V and 4 bases at J; junction bases unmatched: 12. DNA for the CDR3: TGTGCCAGCAGCACAAGACAGGGAGTGGGCGGAAACACCATATATTTT. Its translation is CASSTRQGVGGNTIYF. Drawing the rest from reference TRBV28 and TRBJ1-3, the complete variable domain is DVKVTQSSRYLVKRTGEKVFLECVQDMDHENMFWYRQDPGLGLRLIYFSYDVKMKEKGDIPEGYSVSREKKERFSLILESASTNQTSMYLCASSTRQGVGGNTIYFGEGSWLTVV.